The clone carrying this TCR beta chain was seen a few times. Its antigen is as yet unknown. This sample is part of a study of T cell repertoires in cytomegalovirus infection. Study-level information: Selected CMV epitopes included recently identified HLA-C-restricted ones as well as well-studied HLA-B-restricted ones.

One entry per CDR3 protein results from TCRdb running MiXCR on the reads. The table lists 50,000 to 60,000 distinct CDR3 sequences, around 20% of them singletons, with 80% in the top ten. V was pared by 4 bases and J by 7 bases, with 17 bases between. The CDR3 length is 16 residues. Germline V lookup: CDR1 SGHAT, CDR2 FQNNGV. The specimen was CD8+ T cells from cultured PBMCs, collected from culture after CMV antigen stimulation. This chain links TRBV11-2 with TRBJ1-6; D is unclear. The clonotype originates from a human donor in good health (CMV status not recorded). Some clones in this sample may be carry-over from other donors' samples. CDR3 in amino acids: CASSSSRSTTNSPLHF. As DNA, the CDR3 is TGTGCCAGCAGCTCTTCAAGGTCCACCACGAATTCACCCCTCCACTTT.